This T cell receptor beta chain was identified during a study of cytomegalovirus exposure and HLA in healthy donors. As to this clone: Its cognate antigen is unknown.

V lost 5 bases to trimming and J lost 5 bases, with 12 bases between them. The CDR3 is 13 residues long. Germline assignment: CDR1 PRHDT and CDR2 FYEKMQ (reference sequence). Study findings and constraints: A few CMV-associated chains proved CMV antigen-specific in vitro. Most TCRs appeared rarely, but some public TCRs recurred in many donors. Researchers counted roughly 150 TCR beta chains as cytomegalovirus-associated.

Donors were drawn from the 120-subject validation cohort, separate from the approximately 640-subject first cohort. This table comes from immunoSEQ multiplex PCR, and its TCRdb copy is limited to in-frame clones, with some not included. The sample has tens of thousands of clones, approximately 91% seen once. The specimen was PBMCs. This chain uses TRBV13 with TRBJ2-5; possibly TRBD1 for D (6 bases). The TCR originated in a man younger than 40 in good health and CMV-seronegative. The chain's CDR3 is CASSADSRETQYF. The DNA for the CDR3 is TGTGCCAGCAGCGCGGACAGCAGGGAGACCCAGTACTTC.